The next 21 T cell receptor beta chains were all read from a single sample in a study of radiation and T cells in renal cell carcinoma. The time point is: baseline pretreatment blood. Specified treatment: 15 Gy SBRT to primary tumor, nephrectomy 4 weeks later. The protocol was immunoSEQ multiplex PCR, while the TCRdb copy is restricted to in-frame clones and leaves out a portion. The sample yields 130,000 to 150,000 clones, about 88% seen once. The starting material was blood, obtained from a patient whose treatment included radiotherapy and nephrectomy. Source of these receptors: a woman aged 45-65 years with renal cell carcinoma.

The chain recombines TRBV18 with TRBJ2-1; 7 bases align to TRBD2. The ends lost 8 bases at V and 9 bases at J; junction bases unmatched: 13. This CDR3 contains 14 residues. CDR1 KGHSH and CDR2 LQKENI come from the germline V gene. This CDR3 reads CASQRDYPNGEQFF. Written as DNA, the CDR3 is TGTGCCAGCCAGAGGGACTACCCGAACGGTGAGCAGTTCTTC.

The V gene is TRBV7-3, the J gene TRBJ2-5; D possibly corresponds to TRBD2 (7 bases). The CDR3 totals 15 residues. V was shortened by 4 bases and J by 7 bases, with 19 bases between the two germline ends. Germline V gene sequence: CDR1 SGHTA, CDR2 FQGTGA. CDR3 residues: CASSSRPGGAGTQYF. The CDR3 DNA reads as TGTGCCAGCAGCTCCCGGCCGGGGGGCGCGGGGACCCAGTACTTC.

The rearrangement uses TRBV19 and TRBJ2-5; 7 bases map to TRBD2. Germline V lookup: CDR1 LNHDA, CDR2 SQIVND (reference sequence). V shed 1 base, J shed 5 bases, and the junction held 13 bases outside the gene matches. This CDR3 has 17 residues. The CDR3 protein is CASSIGEGRVSRETQYF. CDR3 bases: TGTGCCAGTAGTATAGGGGAGGGCAGGGTAAGTCGGGAGACCCAGTACTTC. Based on the CDR3 plus reference TRBV19 and TRBJ2-5, the full variable domain is DGGITQSPKYLFRKEGQNVTLSCEQNLNHDAMYWYRQDPGQGLRLIYYSQIVNDFQKGDIAEGYSVSREKKESFPLTVTSAQKNPTAFYLCASSIGEGRVSRETQYFGPGTRLLVL.

A single count supports this clone. The chain recombines TRBV6-4 with TRBJ2-3; 11 bases are a match to TRBD2. Germline V CDR1 and CDR2: MRHNA, SNTAGT. J lost 2 bases, V lost 6 bases, and 4 bases had no gene match. The CDR3 covers 15 residues. CDR3 loop: CASSISGGATDTQYF. For the CDR3, the DNA is TGTGCCAGCAGCATTAGCGGGGGGGCCACAGATACGCAGTATTTT.

This clone appeared a few times. The rearrangement uses TRBV12-5 and TRBJ1-5; maybe TRBD1 (5 bases). The CDR3 has 16 amino acids. Germline V gene lookup returns CDR1 LGHNT and CDR2 FRNRAP. V lost 7 bases and J 1 base, leaving 17 bases between the germline ends. Written as DNA, the CDR3 is TGTGCTAGTGCCTTCCAGGGATCCTTCAGCAATCAGCCCCAGCATTTT. Its translation is CASAFQGSFSNQPQHF.

The J gene is TRBJ2-1, the V gene TRBV19, with 8 bases matching TRBD1. After removal of 7 bases from V and 4 bases from J, the junction contained 9 bases not matched to a gene. The CDR3 is 15 residues long. Germline CDR1 is LNHDA and CDR2 is SQIVND (reference sequence). In DNA, the CDR3 is TGTGCCAGTACCACCGACAGGGGTGAGTACAATGAGCAGTTCTTC. This encodes CASTTDRGEYNEQFF.

The chain combines TRBV30 with TRBJ1-2; the D gene is possibly TRBD1 (5 bases). Looked up from germline, CDR1 is GTSNPN and CDR2 is SVGIG (reference sequence). Between the trimmed V and J ends, which lost 1 base and 6 bases, there was a span of 12 bases. The CDR3 sequence is 13 residues long. CDR3 protein: CAWSAGLGDGYTF. In DNA form, the CDR3 reads TGTGCCTGGAGTGCCGGCCTAGGGGATGGCTACACCTTC.

CDR3 sequence (DNA): TGTGCCAGCAGCTTCGGGACAGGTGGAAATCAGCCCCAGCATTTT. This translates into CASSFGTGGNQPQHF. J is TRBJ1-5 and V is TRBV9; 8 bases are shared with TRBD1. The germline gives CDR1 SGDLS, CDR2 YYNGEE. Trimming cost V 4 bases and J 4 bases; bases outside gene matches: 7. This CDR3 has 15 amino acids.

The V and J genes are TRBV9 and TRBJ2-1, with TRBD2 matching 12 bases. The germline V gene encodes CDR1 SGDLS and CDR2 YYNGEE. This CDR3 has 16 amino acids. The V segment lost 1 base and the J segment 10 bases; nucleotides outside the gene matches: 9. The CDR3 coding sequence is TGTGCCAGCAGCGTAAGCCTAGCGGGGGGGCCAGGAGAGCAGTTCTTC. The encoded protein is CASSVSLAGGPGEQFF.

CDR3: CASSYKGRRSNQPQHF. In nucleotides, the CDR3 is TGTGCCAGCAGTTACAAGGGAAGGAGGAGCAATCAGCCCCAGCATTTT. The rearrangement uses TRBV6-6 and TRBJ1-5, with D uncertain. The CDR3 covers 16 residues. Germline CDR1 and CDR2: MNHNY and SVGAGI (reference sequence). V lost 2 bases and J lost 1, with 12 bases in between.

This clone was picked up one time. The chain has TRBV28 and TRBJ2-5; D is perhaps TRBD2 (6 bases). This CDR3 region has 15 residues. V was shortened by 3 bases and J by 5 bases, with 16 bases between the two germline ends. Germline V gene sequence: CDR1 MDHEN, CDR2 SYDVKM. The CDR3 DNA reads as TGTGCCAGCAGTTTGCGCGACGGGAGCCGGGAGACCCAGTACTTC. It codes for CASSLRDGSRETQYF.

The gene calls are TRBV11-2 and TRBJ2-2, with 9 bases matching TRBD2. Trimming took 5 bases from V and 9 from J; bases not matched to a gene: 13. Germline CDR1 SGHAT, CDR2 FQNNGV. The CDR3 is 16 residues long. The CDR3: CASSPRRAGGRRELFF. Here the CDR3 DNA reads TGTGCCAGCAGCCCGCGAAGGGCGGGGGGGCGAAGGGAGCTGTTTTTT.

The chain combines TRBV14 with TRBJ2-5, with 9 bases aligning to TRBD1. Losses at the gene ends were 3 bases for V and 5 bases for J; bases not matched to a gene: 22. Looked up from germline, CDR1 is SGHDN and CDR2 is FVKESK. The length of the CDR3 is 20 residues. The CDR3 here is CASSQILGTGILRRRETQYF. In DNA form, the CDR3 reads TGTGCCAGCAGCCAGATCCTCGGGACAGGGATTTTACGTCGACGGGAGACCCAGTACTTC.

The gene calls are TRBV6-1 and TRBJ2-3; TRBD2 matches 11 bases. The CDR3 runs to 16 residues. Germline-derived CDR1 and CDR2 are MNHNS and SASEGT. V trimming: 4 bases; J trimming: 2 bases; junction bases outside the gene matches: 5. The CDR3 DNA is TGTGCCAGCAGTGGGGGGACTAGCGGATACACAGATACGCAGTATTTT. This codes for CASSGGTSGYTDTQYF.

Here the CDR3 DNA reads TGTGCCACCAGCACCCTGACAGGTTACTATGGCTACACCTTC. Translating it yields CATSTLTGYYGYTF. The chain has TRBV15 and TRBJ1-2; TRBD1 might be the D (6 bases). This CDR3 has 14 amino acids. Germline CDR1 reads LNHNV; CDR2 reads YYDKDF (reference sequence). V was shortened by 4 bases and J by 3 bases, with 12 bases between the two germline ends.

The chain combines TRBV18 with TRBJ1-1; weak D call: TRBD1 (6 bases). The germline V and J ends were trimmed by 1 base and 3 bases, with 12 bases remaining between them. Germline-derived CDR1 and CDR2 are KGHSH and LQKENI. The CDR3 totals 15 residues. The CDR3: CASSPRPRGDTEAFF. The CDR3 DNA follows: TGTGCCAGCTCACCACGGCCAAGGGGGGACACTGAAGCTTTCTTT.

This sequence joins TRBV7-9 and TRBJ2-5, with D possibly called TRBD1 or TRBD2 (5 bases each). With 4 bases removed from V and 5 bases from J, the gap between germline ends came to 20 bases. Germline V gene lookup returns CDR1 SEHNR and CDR2 FQNEAQ (reference sequence). CDR3 size: 16 residues. The CDR3 protein is CASSSRGGLGRETQYF. For the CDR3, the DNA is TGTGCCAGCAGCTCCCGCGGAGGACTGGGACGGGAGACCCAGTACTTC. The full variable domain, its missing parts supplied by reference TRBV7-9 and TRBJ2-5, is DTGVSQNPRHKITKRGQNVTFRCDPISEHNRLYWYRQTLGQGPEFLTYFQNEAQLEKSRLLSDRFSAERPKGSFSTLEIQRTEQGDSAMYLCASSSRGGLGRETQYFGPGTRLLVL.

This clone was detected once. The chain has TRBV19 and TRBJ1-6, with 8 bases that match TRBD1. With V trimmed by 6 bases and J by 10 bases, 5 bases remained unmatched. Per the germline V gene, CDR1 is LNHDA and CDR2 is SQIVND (reference sequence). CDR3 length equals 13 residues. Here the CDR3 reads CASRDRVGSPLHF. As DNA, the CDR3 is TGTGCCAGTAGGGACAGGGTCGGGTCACCCCTCCACTTT.

CDR3: CASSLDGYTDTQYF. The CDR3 coding sequence is TGTGCCAGCTCATTGGACGGTTACACAGATACGCAGTATTTT. The gene calls are TRBV18 and TRBJ2-3; D gene ambiguous. Trimming shortened V by 5 bases and J by 2 bases, and 11 bases separated the two germline ends. This CDR3 is 14 amino acids long. From germline, CDR1 is KGHSH and CDR2 LQKENI.

V and J are TRBV10-2 and TRBJ1-1; D remains ambiguous. This CDR3 spans 17 amino acids. CDR1 and CDR2 (germline): WSHSY, SAAADI. The V gene lost 0 bases and the J gene lost 7 bases, with 21 bases spanning the gap. The chain's CDR3 is CASSESRVGIESREAFF. The CDR3 DNA follows: TGCGCCAGCAGTGAGTCCCGCGTTGGGATCGAGAGTCGTGAAGCTTTCTTT.

The chain carries TRBV21-1 and TRBJ2-2; the table's D call, TRBD1, has no DNA check behind it. TRBV21-1 is a documented pseudogene. The CDR3 length is 16 residues. CDR3: CASSKGAHFFTGELFF. The CDR3 DNA follows: TGTGCCAGCAGCAAAGGGGCCCACTTCTTCACCGGGGAGCTGTTTTTT.